Described below is a single T cell receptor (beta chain) sequence and its context. Its antigen is not identified. This record belongs to a study of early stage breast cancer tumors. On the study more broadly: Among approximately twelve ER+/PR+/HER2- tumors, eight were ductal, four lobular. Findings and caveats of the study: Blood repertoires resembled normal breast more than tumor. Commonly generated sequences made up most enriched TCRB sequences shared between patients.

Each sample had two DNA replicates, about 0.47 ug blood or around 1.6 ug tissue. Only in-frame clones appear in the TCRdb table, and some are missing; sequencing was by immunoSEQ multiplex PCR. Here the sample spans about 48,000 clones, about 83% being singletons. The germline V and J ends were trimmed by 5 bases and 6 bases, with 13 bases remaining between them. From germline, CDR1 is MNHEY and CDR2 SVGAGI. This CDR3 is built from 13 residues. Specimen: blood. The chain uses TRBV6-5 and TRBJ1-2; D gene unclear. This TCR was recovered from a person between 50 and 60 years old with breast cancer. The DNA for the CDR3 is TGTGCCAGCAGTCCGCGAGAGCGGGATGGCTACACCTTC. Translated, it gives CASSPRERDGYTF.